Presented here are 22 T cell receptor beta chains from one specimen sequenced in a study of blood T cell repertoires in COVID-19. Repertoires were generated with immunoSEQ multiplex PCR, while TCRdb's copy carries only in-frame clones and drops some. The sample contains roughly 190,000 clones, 75% to 90% of which appear only once. Sequenced input: PBMCs or T cells enriched from blood (not recorded which). The source is a woman between 18 and 30 years old who had recovered from COVID-19.

The chain joins TRBV3-1 (or the pseudogene TRBV3-2) to TRBJ1-3; D uncertain. In germline, CDR1 is LGHDT, CDR2 YNNKEL (reference sequence). CDR3 length: 17 amino acids. With 0 bases removed from V and 0 bases from J, the gap between germline ends came to 12 bases. As DNA, the CDR3 is TGTGCCAGCAGCCAAGATCTAGAATCCCTCTCTGGAAACACCATATATTTT. It is translated as CASSQDLESLSGNTIYF.

This clone has more than one count but fewer than ten. The genes are TRBV28 and TRBJ1-1; 7 bases are shared with TRBD1. The germline CDR1 and CDR2 sequences are MDHEN and SYDVKM. The CDR3 has 14 amino acids. V shed 4 bases and J 4 bases; nucleotides not matched to a gene: 6. The DNA for the CDR3 is TGTGCCAGCAGTTCCGTGACAGGGCCCACTGAAGCTTTCTTT. This codes for CASSSVTGPTEAFF. Complete variable domain (other parts from reference TRBV28 and TRBJ1-1): DVKVTQSSRYLVKRTGEKVFLECVQDMDHENMFWYRQDPGLGLRLIYFSYDVKMKEKGDIPEGYSVSREKKERFSLILESASTNQTSMYLCASSSVTGPTEAFFGQGTRLTVV.

The V and J genes are TRBV21-1 and TRBJ1-1; the DNA was not compared with TRBD1, the D call given in the table. TRBV21-1 is designated a pseudogene. The CDR3 runs 13 residues. The CDR3 region is CASSARQSTEAFF. Written as DNA, the CDR3 is TGTGCCAGCAGCGCGCGACAATCCACTGAAGCTTTCTTT.

The chain joins TRBV4-1 to TRBJ2-1; a weak D match, TRBD1 (8 bases). The germline V gene has CDR1 MGHRA and CDR2 YSYEKL. This CDR3 region has 17 residues. Trimming stripped 2 bases from V and 4 bases from J, with 18 bases between. CDR3 in DNA: TGCGCCAGCAGCCAACCTCGACAGGGGAGGGGATACAATGAGCAGTTCTTC. It specifies CASSQPRQGRGYNEQFF.

In DNA, the CDR3 is TGTGCCAGCAGTTTAAGCCTAGCGGCCAATGAGCAGTTCTTC. It encodes CASSLSLAANEQFF. The rearrangement joins TRBV28 to TRBJ2-1; 7 bases agree with TRBD2. After removal of 2 bases from V and 6 bases from J, the junction contained 4 bases not matched to a gene. The CDR3 loop spans 14 amino acids. Germline lookup yields CDR1 MDHEN and CDR2 SYDVKM.

CDR3 residues: CASRLGGSGSETQYF. The CDR3 DNA reads TGTGCCAGTAGGCTTGGCGGGAGCGGGTCAGAGACCCAGTACTTC. The V call is TRBV19, the J call TRBJ2-5, with 7 bases that match TRBD2. Germline CDR1 LNHDA, CDR2 SQIVND (reference sequence). Trimming at V came to 6 bases and at J to 4 bases, leaving 11 bases not matched to a gene. The CDR3 contains 15 residues.

The V call is TRBV2, the J call TRBJ2-3; TRBD2 is a possible D gene (5 bases). The CDR3 length is 12 residues. Germline V gives CDR1 SNHLY, CDR2 FYNNEI. V shed 8 bases and J shed 2 bases, with 8 bases lying between them. The CDR3 DNA reads as TGTGCCAGCCCGGGATCCACAGATACGCAGTATTTT. Its translation: CASPGSTDTQYF.

The V gene is TRBV30, the J gene TRBJ1-3; no reliable D call. Trimming cost V 5 bases and J 4 bases, with 6 bases left between them. CDR1 and CDR2 from the germline V gene are GTSNPN and SVGIG (reference sequence). This CDR3 spans 11 amino acids. CDR3 nucleotide sequence: TGTGCCTGGCAGGCGGGAAACACCATATATTTT. It yields the protein CAWQAGNTIYF.

The chain is built from TRBV20-1 and TRBJ2-3; 13 nucleotides line up with TRBD2. Germline CDR1 reads DFQATT; CDR2 reads SNEGSKA (reference sequence). There are 19 residues in the CDR3. V was clipped by 3 bases and J by 4 bases; unmatched bases: 16. CDR3: CSASSGLAGVGLGADTQYF. As DNA, the CDR3 is TGCAGTGCTAGTAGCGGACTAGCGGGAGTAGGGTTAGGGGCAGATACGCAGTATTTT.

The J gene is TRBJ2-5, the V gene TRBV28, with TRBD2 identical over 7 bases. After removal of 4 bases from V and 4 bases from J, the junction contained 6 bases not matched to a gene. CDR1 is MDHEN and CDR2 is SYDVKM in the germline V gene. This CDR3 has 14 amino acids. Here the CDR3 DNA reads TGTGCCAGCAGTTCGATACTAGCGAGAGAGACCCAGTACTTC. Translating gives CASSSILARETQYF.

This clone was observed a single time. V and J are TRBV28 and TRBJ2-5; 8 bases are shared with TRBD1. The germline V gene has CDR1 MDHEN and CDR2 SYDVKM. V lost 1 base, J lost 5 bases, and 6 bases stayed unmatched. The CDR3 is 15 amino acids. The CDR3 coding sequence is TGTGCCAGCAGTTTATCCAGGGGGCTTGGGGAGACCCAGTACTTC. Its protein product is CASSLSRGLGETQYF.

V usage is TRBV12-5 and J usage is TRBJ1-2, with 10 bases identical to TRBD1. Per the germline V gene, CDR1 is LGHNT and CDR2 is FRNRAP. Trimming cost V 7 bases and J 4 bases; bases outside gene matches: 9. The CDR3 runs to 15 residues. The DNA for the CDR3 is TGTGCTAGTGCCTTGGGACAGGGGACCCTCTATGGCTACACCTTC. It specifies CASALGQGTLYGYTF.

The chain couples TRBV28 to TRBJ2-7, with D hard to call. Trimming cost V 2 bases and J 7 bases, with 15 bases left between them. The CDR3 is 14 amino acids. CDR1 MDHEN and CDR2 SYDVKM come from the germline V gene. This CDR3 reads CASSLGFGYGEQYF. CDR3 bases: TGTGCCAGCAGTTTAGGGTTTGGGTACGGGGAGCAGTACTTC. Full variable domain (remainder filled in from reference TRBV28 and TRBJ2-7): DVKVTQSSRYLVKRTGEKVFLECVQDMDHENMFWYRQDPGLGLRLIYFSYDVKMKEKGDIPEGYSVSREKKERFSLILESASTNQTSMYLCASSLGFGYGEQYFGPGTRLTVT.

This chain uses TRBV27 with TRBJ2-7; D gene unclear. CDR1 is MNHEY, CDR2 SMNVEV, per germline (reference sequence). The V gene lost 3 bases and the J gene lost 1 base, with 7 bases spanning the gap. The CDR3 is made up of 13 amino acids. CDR3 in amino acids: CASSFRLSYEQYF. CDR3 coding DNA: TGTGCCAGCAGTTTCAGACTTTCCTACGAGCAGTACTTC.

The chain employs TRBV5-1 and TRBJ2-7; TRBD2 is a possible D gene (7 bases). The CDR3 runs 15 residues. Trimming removed 3 bases at V and 3 bases at J, with 16 bases between. Germline-derived CDR1 and CDR2 are SGHRS and YFSETQ. In DNA form, the CDR3 reads TGCGCCAGCAGCTCCGGCCAGCGGGACATCTACGAGCAGTACTTC. Translating gives CASSSGQRDIYEQYF.

The V and J genes are TRBV10-3 and TRBJ2-7, with 7 positions matching TRBD2. Trimming cost V 0 bases and J 7 bases; bases outside gene matches: 6. The CDR3 sequence is 14 residues long. Germline lookup yields CDR1 ENHRY and CDR2 SYGVKD. CDR3 sequence (DNA): TGTGCCATCAGTGAGTCGGGAGGGCCCGGAGAGCAGTACTTC. Translation gives CAISESGGPGEQYF.

This clone has only a few counts. V is TRBV6-5 and J is TRBJ1-1; D is ambiguous. Germline CDR1 is MNHEY and CDR2 is SVGAGI. The ends were cut back, 0 bases at V and 3 bases at J, with 14 bases in the middle. The CDR3 has 16 residues. Here the CDR3 reads CASSYSIGRGYTEAFF. CDR3 DNA: TGTGCCAGCAGTTACTCGATCGGTCGAGGCTACACTGAAGCTTTCTTT.

The gene calls are TRBV9 and TRBJ2-6, with D possibly TRBD1 on 6 matching bases. V was shortened by 6 bases and J by 1 base, with 11 bases between the two germline ends. CDR1 is SGDLS and CDR2 is YYNGEE in the germline V gene. The CDR3 totals 15 residues. The CDR3 loop reads CASIQGGSGANVLTF. CDR3 coding DNA: TGTGCCAGCATCCAAGGGGGTTCTGGGGCCAACGTCCTGACTTTC.

The chain is built from TRBV2 and TRBJ2-2; possibly TRBD1 for D (6 bases). The CDR3 runs 14 residues. Between the trimmed V and J ends, which lost 7 bases and 1 base, there was a span of 10 bases. CDR1 is SNHLY and CDR2 is FYNNEI in the germline V gene. CDR3 region: CASKGVMNTGELFF. DNA of the CDR3: TGTGCCAGCAAGGGGGTCATGAACACCGGGGAGCTGTTTTTT.

CDR3 protein: CASSSRLAEDYEQYF. The CDR3 region has the DNA TGTGCCAGCAGTTCGAGACTAGCGGAGGACTACGAGCAGTACTTC. The rearrangement links TRBV28 to TRBJ2-7, with TRBD2 identical over 9 bases. CDR1 and CDR2 from the germline V gene are MDHEN and SYDVKM. CDR3 length equals 15 residues. With 4 bases clipped from V and 3 bases from J, the junction kept 7 bases outside the gene matches.

The genes are TRBV6-5 and TRBJ1-1, with D possibly TRBD1 on 6 matching bases. The germline gives CDR1 MNHEY, CDR2 SVGAGI. Trimming cost V 6 bases and J 1 base, with 12 bases left between them. The CDR3 extends over 14 amino acids. Written as DNA, the CDR3 is TGTGCCAGCAGCCAGAGGGGGGGGAACACTGAAGCTTTCTTT. It is translated as CASSQRGGNTEAFF.

The genes are TRBV2 and TRBJ1-3, with D possibly being TRBD1 (5 bases). The CDR3 runs to 17 residues. Germline CDR1 is SNHLY and CDR2 is FYNNEI. The V and J ends lost 3 bases and 0 bases respectively, with 15 bases between them. The CDR3 bases are TGTGCCAGCAGTGACTTTTGGGGCGACTTCTCTGGAAACACCATATATTTT. This encodes CASSDFWGDFSGNTIYF. The whole variable domain, filled in from reference TRBV2 and TRBJ1-3, reads EPEVTQTPSHQVTQMGQEVILRCVPISNHLYFYWYRQILGQKVEFLVSFYNNEISEKSEIFDDQFSVERPDGSNFTLKIRSTKLEDSAMYFCASSDFWGDFSGNTIYFGEGSWLTVV.